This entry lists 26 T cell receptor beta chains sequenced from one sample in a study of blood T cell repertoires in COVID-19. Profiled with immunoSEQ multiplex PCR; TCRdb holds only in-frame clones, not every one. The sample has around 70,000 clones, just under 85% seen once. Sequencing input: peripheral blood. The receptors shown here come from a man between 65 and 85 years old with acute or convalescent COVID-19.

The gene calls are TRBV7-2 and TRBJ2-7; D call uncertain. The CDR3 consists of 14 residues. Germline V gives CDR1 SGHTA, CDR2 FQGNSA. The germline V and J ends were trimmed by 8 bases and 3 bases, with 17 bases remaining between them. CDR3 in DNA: TGTGCCAGCGCGAGAGGCAGCGAAAACTACGAGCAGTACTTC. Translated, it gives CASARGSENYEQYF.

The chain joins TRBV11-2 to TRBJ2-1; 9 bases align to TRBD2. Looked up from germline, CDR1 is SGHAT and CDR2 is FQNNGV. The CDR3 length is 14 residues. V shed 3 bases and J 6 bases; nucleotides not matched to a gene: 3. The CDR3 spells CASSLGGRANEQFF. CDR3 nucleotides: TGTGCCAGCAGCTTGGGCGGGAGGGCCAATGAGCAGTTCTTC.

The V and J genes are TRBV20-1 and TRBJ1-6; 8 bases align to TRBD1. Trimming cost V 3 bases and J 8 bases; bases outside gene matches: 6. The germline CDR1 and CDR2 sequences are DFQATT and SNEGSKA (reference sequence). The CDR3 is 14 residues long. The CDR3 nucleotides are TGCAGTGCTAGTCGGCCAGGGGGCGATTCACCCCTCCACTTT. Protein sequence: CSASRPGGDSPLHF.

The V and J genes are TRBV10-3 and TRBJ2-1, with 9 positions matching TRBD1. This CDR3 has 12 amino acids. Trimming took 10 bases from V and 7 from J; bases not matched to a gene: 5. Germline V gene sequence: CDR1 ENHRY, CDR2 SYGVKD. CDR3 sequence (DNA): TGTGCCACCGGACAGGGGCAAAATGAGCAGTTCTTC. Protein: CATGQGQNEQFF.

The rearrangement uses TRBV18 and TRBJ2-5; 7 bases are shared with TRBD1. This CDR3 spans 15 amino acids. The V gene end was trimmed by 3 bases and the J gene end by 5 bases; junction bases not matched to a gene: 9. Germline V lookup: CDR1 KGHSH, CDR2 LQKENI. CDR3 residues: CASSPTRQGYETQYF. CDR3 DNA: TGTGCCAGCTCACCCACCAGACAGGGTTACGAGACCCAGTACTTC.

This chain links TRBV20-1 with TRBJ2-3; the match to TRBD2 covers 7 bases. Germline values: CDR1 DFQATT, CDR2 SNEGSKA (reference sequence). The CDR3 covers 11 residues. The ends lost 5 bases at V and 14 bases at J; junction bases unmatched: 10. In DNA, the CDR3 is TGCAGTGCTGGGGAGCGGGATAGGTTGTATTTT. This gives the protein CSAGERDRLYF.

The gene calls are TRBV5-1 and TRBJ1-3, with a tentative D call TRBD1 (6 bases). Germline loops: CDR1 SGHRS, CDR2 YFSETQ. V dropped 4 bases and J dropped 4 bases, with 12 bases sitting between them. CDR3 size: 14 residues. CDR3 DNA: TGCGCCAGCAGCCCAACAACAGGGGGAAACACCATATATTTT. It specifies CASSPTTGGNTIYF.

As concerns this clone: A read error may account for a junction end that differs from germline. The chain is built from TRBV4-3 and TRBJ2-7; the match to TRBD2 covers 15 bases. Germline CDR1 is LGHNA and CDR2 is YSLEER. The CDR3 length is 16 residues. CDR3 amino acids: CASSANPGLAGGPPVF. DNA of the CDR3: TGCGCCAGCAGCGCGAACCCGGGACTAGCGGGGGGCCCGCCAGTTTTC.

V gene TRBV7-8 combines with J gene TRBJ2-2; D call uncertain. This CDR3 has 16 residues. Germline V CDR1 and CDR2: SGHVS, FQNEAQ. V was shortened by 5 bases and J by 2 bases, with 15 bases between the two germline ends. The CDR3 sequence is CASSPLKELNTGELFF. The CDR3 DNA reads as TGTGCCAGCAGCCCCCTTAAAGAGCTAAACACCGGGGAGCTGTTTTTT.

CDR3 region: CASSTGSVGNQPQHF. CDR3 DNA: TGTGCCAGTAGTACTGGGAGTGTGGGCAATCAGCCCCAGCATTTT. This chain uses TRBV19 with TRBJ1-5; the D is unclear. The CDR3 loop spans 15 amino acids. Trimming cost V 4 bases and J 2 bases, with 12 bases left between them. CDR1 is LNHDA and CDR2 is SQIVND in the germline V gene (reference sequence).

For the CDR3, the DNA is TGTGCCAGCAGCCTACCACCGGGACTAGCGGGACCACGGAGTACAGATACGCAGTATTTT. Its protein is CASSLPPGLAGPRSTDTQYF. The V gene is TRBV28, the J gene TRBJ2-3, with 13 bases that match TRBD2. The CDR3 loop spans 20 amino acids. The V gene end was trimmed by 6 bases and the J gene end by 3 bases; junction bases not matched to a gene: 18. The germline gives CDR1 MDHEN, CDR2 SYDVKM. Variable domain in full (rest from reference TRBV28 and TRBJ2-3): DVKVTQSSRYLVKRTGEKVFLECVQDMDHENMFWYRQDPGLGLRLIYFSYDVKMKEKGDIPEGYSVSREKKERFSLILESASTNQTSMYLCASSLPPGLAGPRSTDTQYFGPGTRLTVL.

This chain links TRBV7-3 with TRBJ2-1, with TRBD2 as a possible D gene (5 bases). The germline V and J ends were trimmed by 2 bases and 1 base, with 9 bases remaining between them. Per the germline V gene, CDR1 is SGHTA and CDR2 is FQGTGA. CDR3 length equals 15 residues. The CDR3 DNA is TGTGCCAGCAGCTTAGCAGCGGCTTCCTACAATGAGCAGTTCTTC. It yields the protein CASSLAAASYNEQFF.

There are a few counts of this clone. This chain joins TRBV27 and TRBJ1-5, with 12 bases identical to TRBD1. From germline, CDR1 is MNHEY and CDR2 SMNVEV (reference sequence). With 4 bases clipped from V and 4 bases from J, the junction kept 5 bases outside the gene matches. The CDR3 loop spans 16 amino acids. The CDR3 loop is CASSSAGQGANQPQHF. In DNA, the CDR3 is TGTGCCAGCAGTTCGGCGGGACAGGGGGCGAATCAGCCCCAGCATTTT.

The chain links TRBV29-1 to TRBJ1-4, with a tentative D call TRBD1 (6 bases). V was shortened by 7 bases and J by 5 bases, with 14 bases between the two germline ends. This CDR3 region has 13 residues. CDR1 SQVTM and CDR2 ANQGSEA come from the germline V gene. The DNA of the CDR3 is TGCAGCGCCACAGGGCTGTGGAATGAAAAACTGTTTTTT. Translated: CSATGLWNEKLFF.

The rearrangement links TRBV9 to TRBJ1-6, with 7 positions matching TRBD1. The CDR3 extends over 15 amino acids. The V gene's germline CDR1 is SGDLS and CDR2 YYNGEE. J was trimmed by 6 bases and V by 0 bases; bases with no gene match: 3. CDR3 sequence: CASSVGGTANSPLHF. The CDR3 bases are TGTGCCAGCAGCGTAGGGGGGACAGCTAATTCACCCCTCCACTTT. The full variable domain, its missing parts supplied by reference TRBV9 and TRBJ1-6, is DSGVTQTPKHLITATGQRVTLRCSPRSGDLSVYWYQQSLDQGLQFLIQYYNGEERAKGNILERFSAQQFPDLHSELNLSSLELGDSALYFCASSVGGTANSPLHFGNGTRLTVT.

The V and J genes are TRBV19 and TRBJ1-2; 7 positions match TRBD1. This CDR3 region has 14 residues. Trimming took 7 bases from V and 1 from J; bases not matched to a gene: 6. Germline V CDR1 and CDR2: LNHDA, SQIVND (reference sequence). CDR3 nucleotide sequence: TGTGCCAGTACTCGGACAGGACTTAACTATGGCTACACCTTC. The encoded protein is CASTRTGLNYGYTF.

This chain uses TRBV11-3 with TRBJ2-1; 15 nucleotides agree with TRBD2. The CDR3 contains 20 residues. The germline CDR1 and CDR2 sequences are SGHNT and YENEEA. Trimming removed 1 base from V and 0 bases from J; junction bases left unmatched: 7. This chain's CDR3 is CASSLGRGTSGGSSYNEQFF. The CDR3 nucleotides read TGTGCCAGCAGCTTAGGGCGTGGGACTAGCGGGGGGAGCTCCTACAATGAGCAGTTCTTC.

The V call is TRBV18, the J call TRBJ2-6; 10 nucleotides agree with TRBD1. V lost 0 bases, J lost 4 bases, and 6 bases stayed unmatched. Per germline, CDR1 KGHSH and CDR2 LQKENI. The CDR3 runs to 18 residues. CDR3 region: CASSPPGQGTSGANVLTF. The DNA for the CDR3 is TGTGCCAGCTCACCACCGGGACAGGGGACTTCCGGGGCCAACGTCCTGACTTTC.

The CDR3 protein is CASSPRQGATTEAFF. CDR3 DNA sequence: TGTGCCAGCAGCCCCAGACAGGGGGCGACCACTGAAGCTTTCTTT. The genes are TRBV3-1 (or the pseudogene TRBV3-2) and TRBJ1-1, with 10 bases lining up with TRBD1. The germline V gene encodes CDR1 LGHDT and CDR2 YNNKEL (reference sequence). After removal of 4 bases from V and 4 bases from J, the junction contained 6 bases not matched to a gene. The CDR3 contains 15 residues.

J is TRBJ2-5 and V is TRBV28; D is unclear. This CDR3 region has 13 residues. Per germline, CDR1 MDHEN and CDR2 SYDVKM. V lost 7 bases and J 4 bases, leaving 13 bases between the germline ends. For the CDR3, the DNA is TGTGCCAGCACCCCGTCGAGGCTAGAGACCCAGTACTTC. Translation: CASTPSRLETQYF.

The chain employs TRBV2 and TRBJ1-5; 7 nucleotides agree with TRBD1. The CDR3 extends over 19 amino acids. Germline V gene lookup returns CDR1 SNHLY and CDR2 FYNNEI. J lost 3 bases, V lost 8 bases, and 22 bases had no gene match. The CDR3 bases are TGTGCCAGCCGTAAAAGGCCTATACAGGGGCCGGTGGACAATCAGCCCCAGCATTTT. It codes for CASRKRPIQGPVDNQPQHF.

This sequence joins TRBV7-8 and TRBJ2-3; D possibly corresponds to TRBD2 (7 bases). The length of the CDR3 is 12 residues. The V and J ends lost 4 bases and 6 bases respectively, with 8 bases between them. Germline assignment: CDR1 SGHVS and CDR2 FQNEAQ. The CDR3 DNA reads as TGTGCCAGCAGCTCGGGGGGCGATACGCAGTATTTT. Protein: CASSSGGDTQYF. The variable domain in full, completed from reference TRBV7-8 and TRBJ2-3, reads GAGVSQSPRYKVAKRGQDVALRCDPISGHVSLFWYQQALGQGPEFLTYFQNEAQLDKSGLPSDRFFAERPEGSVSTLKIQRTQQEDSAVYLCASSSGGDTQYFGPGTRLTVL.

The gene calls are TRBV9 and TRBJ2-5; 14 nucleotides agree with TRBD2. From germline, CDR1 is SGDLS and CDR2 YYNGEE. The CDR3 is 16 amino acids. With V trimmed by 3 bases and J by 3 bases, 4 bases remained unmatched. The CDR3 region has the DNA TGTGCCAGCAGCGCCCCGGGACTAGCGGGGGAAGAGACCCAGTACTTC. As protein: CASSAPGLAGEETQYF. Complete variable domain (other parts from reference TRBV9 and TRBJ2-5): DSGVTQTPKHLITATGQRVTLRCSPRSGDLSVYWYQQSLDQGLQFLIQYYNGEERAKGNILERFSAQQFPDLHSELNLSSLELGDSALYFCASSAPGLAGEETQYFGPGTRLLVL.

The CDR3 coding sequence is TGCAGTGCTAGTTGGACAGGGGATGCTGAAGCTTTCTTT. This codes for CSASWTGDAEAFF. The J gene is TRBJ1-1, the V gene TRBV20-1; 9 nucleotides match TRBD1. The junction had 5 bases not matched to a gene; V was cut back by 3 bases and J by 6 bases. The CDR3 has 13 residues. Germline CDR1 DFQATT, CDR2 SNEGSKA (reference sequence).

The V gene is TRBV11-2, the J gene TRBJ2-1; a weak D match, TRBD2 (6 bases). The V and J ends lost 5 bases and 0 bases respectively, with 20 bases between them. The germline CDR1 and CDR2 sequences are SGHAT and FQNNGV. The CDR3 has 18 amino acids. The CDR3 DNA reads TGTGCCAGCAGCAGAAGGATAGCAGGCGGGGCCTCCTACAATGAGCAGTTCTTC. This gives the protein CASSRRIAGGASYNEQFF.

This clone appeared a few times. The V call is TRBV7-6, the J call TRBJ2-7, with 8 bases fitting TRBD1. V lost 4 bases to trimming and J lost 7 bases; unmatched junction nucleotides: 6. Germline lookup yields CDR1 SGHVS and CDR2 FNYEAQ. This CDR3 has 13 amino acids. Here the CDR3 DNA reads TGTGCCAGCAGCTATGGACAGGGCAAAGAGCAGTACTTC. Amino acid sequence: CASSYGQGKEQYF. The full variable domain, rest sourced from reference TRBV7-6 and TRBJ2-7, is GAGVSQSPRYKVTKRGQDVALRCDPISGHVSLYWYRQALGQGPEFLTYFNYEAQQDKSGLPNDRFSAERPEGSISTLTIQRTEQRDSAMYRCASSYGQGKEQYFGPGTRLTVT.